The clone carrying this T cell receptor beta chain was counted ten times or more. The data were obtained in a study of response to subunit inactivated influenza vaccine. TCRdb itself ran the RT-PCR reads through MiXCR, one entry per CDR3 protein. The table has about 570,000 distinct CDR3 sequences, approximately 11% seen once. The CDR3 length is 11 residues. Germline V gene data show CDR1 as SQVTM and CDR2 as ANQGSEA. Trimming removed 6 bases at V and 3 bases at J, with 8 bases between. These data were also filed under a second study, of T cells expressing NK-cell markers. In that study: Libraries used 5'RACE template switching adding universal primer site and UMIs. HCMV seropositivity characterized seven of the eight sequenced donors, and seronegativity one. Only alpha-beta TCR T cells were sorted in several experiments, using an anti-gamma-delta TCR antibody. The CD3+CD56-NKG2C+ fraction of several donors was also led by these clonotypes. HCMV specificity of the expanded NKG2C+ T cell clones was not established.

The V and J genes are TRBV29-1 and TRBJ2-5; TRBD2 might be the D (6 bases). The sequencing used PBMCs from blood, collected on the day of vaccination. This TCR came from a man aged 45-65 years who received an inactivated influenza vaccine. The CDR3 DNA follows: TGCAGCGTGCGGACTAAAGAGACCCAGTACTTC. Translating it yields CSVRTKETQYF. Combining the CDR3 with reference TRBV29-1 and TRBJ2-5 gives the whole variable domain SAVISQKPSRDICQRGTSLTIQCQVDSQVTMMFWYRQQPGQSLTLIATANQGSEATYESGFVIDKFPISRPNLTFSTLTVSNMSPEDSSIYLCSVRTKETQYFGPGTRLLVL.